This section outlines one TCR beta chain sequence together with its context. What this receptor recognizes is not known. No base quality values were provided; no much bigger clone lies one nucleotide off. The data were taken from a study of control samples from healthy donors and cancer patients (TCRdb year 2020). According to the germline V gene, CDR1 reads SQVTM and CDR2 reads ANQGSEA. Including cysteine and phenylalanine, the CDR3 has 13 amino acids. Left in the record is the CDR3 DNA by itself, 39 bases read in frame from the first base. V is cut back by 6 bases and J by 4 bases, with 6 bases in the junction unmatched. The library was made by the immunoSEQ multiplex PCR assay. TCRdb retrieved this table from immuneACCESS and kept in-frame rearrangements only. Not all clones are present; in checked studies, unresolved V genes account for under half, and no reason is known for the remainder. The sample table holds around 84,000 clones, of which 70% to 85% were seen once. Clones ranked in the top ten supply about 9.9% of the sample.

The clonotype originates from a man between 60 and 70 years old with head and neck cancer. The V gene is TRBV29-1 and the J gene is TRBJ2-4; 7 bases in between match TRBD1. Source material: PBMCs. The CDR3 corresponds to CSVADRRKNIQYF. The nucleotide sequence is given as TGCAGCGTCGCGGACAGGAGGAAAAACATTCAGTACTTC.